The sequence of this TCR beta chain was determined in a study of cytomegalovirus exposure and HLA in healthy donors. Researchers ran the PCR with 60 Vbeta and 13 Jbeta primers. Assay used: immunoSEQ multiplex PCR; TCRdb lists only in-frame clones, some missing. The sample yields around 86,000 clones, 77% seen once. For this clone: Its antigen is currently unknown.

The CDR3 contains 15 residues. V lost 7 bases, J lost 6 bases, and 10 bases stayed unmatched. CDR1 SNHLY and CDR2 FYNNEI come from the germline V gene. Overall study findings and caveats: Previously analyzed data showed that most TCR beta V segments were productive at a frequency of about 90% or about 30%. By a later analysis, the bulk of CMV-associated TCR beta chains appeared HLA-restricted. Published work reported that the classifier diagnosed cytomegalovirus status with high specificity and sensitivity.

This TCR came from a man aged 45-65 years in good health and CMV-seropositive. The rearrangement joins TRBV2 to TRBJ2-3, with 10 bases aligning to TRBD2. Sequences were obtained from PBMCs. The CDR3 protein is CASKRASGGADTQYF. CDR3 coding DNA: TGTGCCAGCAAGAGGGCTAGCGGGGGTGCGGATACGCAGTATTTT.